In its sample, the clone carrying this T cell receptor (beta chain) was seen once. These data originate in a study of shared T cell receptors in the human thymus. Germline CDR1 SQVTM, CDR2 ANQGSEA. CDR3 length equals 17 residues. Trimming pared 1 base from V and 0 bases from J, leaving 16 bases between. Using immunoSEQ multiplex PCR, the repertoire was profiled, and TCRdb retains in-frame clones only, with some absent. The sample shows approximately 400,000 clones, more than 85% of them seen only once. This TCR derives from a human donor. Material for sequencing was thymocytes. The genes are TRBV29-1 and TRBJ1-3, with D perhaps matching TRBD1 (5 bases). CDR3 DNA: TGCAGCGTTGAAGTGCGTGGACATGGGGCCTCTGGAAACACCATATATTTT. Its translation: CSVEVRGHGASGNTIYF.